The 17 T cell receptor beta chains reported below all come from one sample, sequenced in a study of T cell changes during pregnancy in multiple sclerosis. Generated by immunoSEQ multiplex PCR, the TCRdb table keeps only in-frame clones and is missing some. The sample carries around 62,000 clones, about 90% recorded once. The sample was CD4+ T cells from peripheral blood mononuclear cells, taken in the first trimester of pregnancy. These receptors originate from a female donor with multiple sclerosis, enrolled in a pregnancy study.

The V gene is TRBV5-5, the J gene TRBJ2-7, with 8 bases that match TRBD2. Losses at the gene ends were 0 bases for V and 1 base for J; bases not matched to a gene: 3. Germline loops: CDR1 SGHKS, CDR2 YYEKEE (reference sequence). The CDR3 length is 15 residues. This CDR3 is CASSLAGGASYEQYF. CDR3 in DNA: TGTGCCAGCAGCTTGGCCGGGGGGGCGTCCTACGAGCAGTACTTC.

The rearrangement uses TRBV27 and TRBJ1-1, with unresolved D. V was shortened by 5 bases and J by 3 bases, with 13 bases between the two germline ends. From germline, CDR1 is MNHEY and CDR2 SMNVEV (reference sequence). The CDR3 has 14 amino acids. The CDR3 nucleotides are TGTGCCAGCAGTGGAAACGGGAGAGACACTGAAGCTTTCTTT. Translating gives CASSGNGRDTEAFF.

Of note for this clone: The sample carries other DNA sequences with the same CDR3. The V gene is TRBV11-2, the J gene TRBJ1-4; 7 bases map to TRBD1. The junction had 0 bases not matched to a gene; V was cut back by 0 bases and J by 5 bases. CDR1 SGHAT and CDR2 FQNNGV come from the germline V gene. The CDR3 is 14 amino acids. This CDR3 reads CASSLDRGNEKLFF. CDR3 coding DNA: TGTGCCAGCAGCTTAGACAGGGGGAATGAAAAACTGTTTTTT. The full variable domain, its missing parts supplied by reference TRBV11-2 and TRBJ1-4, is EAGVAQSPRYKIIEKRQSVAFWCNPISGHATLYWYQQILGQGPKLLIQFQNNGVVDDSQLPKDRFSAERLKGVDSTLKIQPAKLEDSAVYLCASSLDRGNEKLFFGSGTQLSVL.

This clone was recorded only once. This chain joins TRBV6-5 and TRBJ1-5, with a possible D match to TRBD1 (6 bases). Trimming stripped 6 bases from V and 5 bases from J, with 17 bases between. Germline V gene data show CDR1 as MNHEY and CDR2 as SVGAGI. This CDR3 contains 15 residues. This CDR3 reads CASRRRGTPDQPQHF. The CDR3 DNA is TGTGCCAGCAGGCGGCGGGGGACACCTGATCAGCCCCAGCATTTT.

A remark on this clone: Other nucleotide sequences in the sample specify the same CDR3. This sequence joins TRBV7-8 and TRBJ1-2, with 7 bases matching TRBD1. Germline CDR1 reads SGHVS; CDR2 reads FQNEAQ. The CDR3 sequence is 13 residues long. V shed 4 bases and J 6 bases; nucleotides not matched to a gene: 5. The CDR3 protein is CASSSRTGHGYTF. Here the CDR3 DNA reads TGTGCCAGCAGCTCGCGGACAGGTCATGGCTACACCTTC. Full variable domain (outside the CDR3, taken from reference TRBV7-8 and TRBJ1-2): GAGVSQSPRYKVAKRGQDVALRCDPISGHVSLFWYQQALGQGPEFLTYFQNEAQLDKSGLPSDRFFAERPEGSVSTLKIQRTQQEDSAVYLCASSSRTGHGYTFGSGTRLTVV.

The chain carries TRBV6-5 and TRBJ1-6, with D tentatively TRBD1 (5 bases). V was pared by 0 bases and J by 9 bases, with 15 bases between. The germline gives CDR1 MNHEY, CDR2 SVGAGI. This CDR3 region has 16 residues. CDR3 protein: CASSYSKQARASPLHF. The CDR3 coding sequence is TGTGCCAGCAGTTACTCGAAACAGGCCAGGGCTTCACCCCTCCACTTT.

The CDR3 DNA is TGTGCCAGCAGGTCGGGGGGGGGCTACGAGCAGTACTTC. Its protein is CASRSGGGYEQYF. The chain employs TRBV6-6 and TRBJ2-7, with 8 bases aligning to TRBD2. Germline values: CDR1 MNHNY, CDR2 SVGAGI (reference sequence). The V and J ends lost 6 bases and 3 bases, in that order; junction bases with no gene match: 4. This CDR3 has 13 amino acids.

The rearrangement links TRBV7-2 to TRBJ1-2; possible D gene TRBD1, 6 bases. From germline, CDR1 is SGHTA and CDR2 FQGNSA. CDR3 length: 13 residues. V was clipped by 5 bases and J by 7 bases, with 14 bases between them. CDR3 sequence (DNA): TGTGCCAGCAGCCCCAGGGGCTTGGGTGGCTACACCTTC. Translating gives CASSPRGLGGYTF.

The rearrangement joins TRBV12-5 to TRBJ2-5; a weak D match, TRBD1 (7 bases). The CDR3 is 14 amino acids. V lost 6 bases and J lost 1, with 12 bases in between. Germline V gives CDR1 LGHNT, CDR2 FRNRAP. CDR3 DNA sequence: TGTGCTAGTGGCGGAGGGACAGTCCAAGAGACCCAGTACTTC. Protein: CASGGGTVQETQYF.

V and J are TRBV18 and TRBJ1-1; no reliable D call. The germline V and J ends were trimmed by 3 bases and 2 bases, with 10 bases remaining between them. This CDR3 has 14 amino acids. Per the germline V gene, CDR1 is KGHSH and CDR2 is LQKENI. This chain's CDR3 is CASSPAGYNTEAFF. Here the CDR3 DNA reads TGTGCCAGCTCACCGGCAGGTTATAACACTGAAGCTTTCTTT.

The DNA of the CDR3 is TGTGCCAGCAGCGCACGACAGGGAGCGACTAATGAAAAACTGTTTTTT. It codes for CASSARQGATNEKLFF. J is TRBJ1-4 and V is TRBV5-4; 7 positions agree with TRBD1. The CDR3 spans 16 residues. With V trimmed by 4 bases and J by 2 bases, 8 bases remained unmatched. Germline CDR1 reads SGHNT; CDR2 reads YYREEE (reference sequence).

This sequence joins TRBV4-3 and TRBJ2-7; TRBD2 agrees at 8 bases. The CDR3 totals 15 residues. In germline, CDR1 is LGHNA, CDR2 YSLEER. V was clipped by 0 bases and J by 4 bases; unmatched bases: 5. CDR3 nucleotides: TGCGCCAGCAGCCAAGATCGAGCGGGGGCGTACGAGCAGTACTTC. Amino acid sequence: CASSQDRAGAYEQYF.

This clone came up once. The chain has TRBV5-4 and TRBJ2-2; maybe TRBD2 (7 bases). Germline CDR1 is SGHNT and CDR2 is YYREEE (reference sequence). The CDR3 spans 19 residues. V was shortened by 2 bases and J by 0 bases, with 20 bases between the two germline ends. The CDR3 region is CASSLPGGAGAPNTGELFF. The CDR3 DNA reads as TGTGCCAGCAGCTTACCTGGCGGGGCGGGGGCCCCGAACACCGGGGAGCTGTTTTTT.

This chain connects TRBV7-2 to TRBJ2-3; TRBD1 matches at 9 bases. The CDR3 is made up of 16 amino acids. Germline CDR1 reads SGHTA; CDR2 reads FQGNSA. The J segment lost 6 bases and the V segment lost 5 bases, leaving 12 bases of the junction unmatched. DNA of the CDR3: TGTGCCAGCAGCGCTCTCACAGGGGGCGGGCGTGATACGCAGTATTTT. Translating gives CASSALTGGGRDTQYF.

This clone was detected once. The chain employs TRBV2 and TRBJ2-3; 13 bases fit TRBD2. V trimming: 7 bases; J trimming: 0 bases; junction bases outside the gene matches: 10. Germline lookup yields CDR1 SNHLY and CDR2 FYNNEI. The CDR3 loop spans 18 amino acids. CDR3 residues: CASKGGLAGRTSTDTQYF. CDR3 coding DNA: TGTGCCAGCAAGGGGGGACTAGCGGGGCGGACTAGCACAGATACGCAGTATTTT. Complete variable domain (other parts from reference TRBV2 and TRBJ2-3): EPEVTQTPSHQVTQMGQEVILRCVPISNHLYFYWYRQILGQKVEFLVSFYNNEISEKSEIFDDQFSVERPDGSNFTLKIRSTKLEDSAMYFCASKGGLAGRTSTDTQYFGPGTRLTVL.

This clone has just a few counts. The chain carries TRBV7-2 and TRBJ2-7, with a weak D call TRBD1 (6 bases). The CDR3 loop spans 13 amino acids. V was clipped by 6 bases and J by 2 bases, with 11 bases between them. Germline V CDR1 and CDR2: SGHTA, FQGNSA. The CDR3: CASRVTGAYEQYF. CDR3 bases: TGTGCCAGCAGGGTGACAGGCGCCTACGAGCAGTACTTC.

This CDR3 reads CASSLVGAGGTGANVLTF. CDR3 bases: TGTGCCAGCAGCTTAGTTGGAGCGGGGGGGACTGGGGCCAACGTCCTGACTTTC. The chain links TRBV7-2 to TRBJ2-6; 10 bases align to TRBD2. The CDR3 covers 18 residues. CDR1 and CDR2 (germline): SGHTA, FQGNSA. Germline trimming cut 1 base from V and 2 bases from J; bases unmatched to any gene: 5.